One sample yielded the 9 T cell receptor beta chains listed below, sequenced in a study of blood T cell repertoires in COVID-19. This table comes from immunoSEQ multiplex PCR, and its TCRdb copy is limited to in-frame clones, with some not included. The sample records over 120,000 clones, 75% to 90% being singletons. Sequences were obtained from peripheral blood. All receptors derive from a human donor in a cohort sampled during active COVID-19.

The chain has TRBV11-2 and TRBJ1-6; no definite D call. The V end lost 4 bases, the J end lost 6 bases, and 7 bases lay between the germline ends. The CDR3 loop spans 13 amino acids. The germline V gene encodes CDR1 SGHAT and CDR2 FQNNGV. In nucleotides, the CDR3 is TGTGCCAGCAGCTCAAGCCCTAATTCACCCCTCCACTTT. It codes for CASSSSPNSPLHF.

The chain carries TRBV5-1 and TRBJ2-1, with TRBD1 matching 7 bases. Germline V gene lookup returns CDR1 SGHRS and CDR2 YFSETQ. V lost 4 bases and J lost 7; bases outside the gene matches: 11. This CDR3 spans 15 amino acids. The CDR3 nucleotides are TGCGCCAGCAGCCCTATCAATGGACAGGTGAATGAGCAGTTCTTC. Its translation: CASSPINGQVNEQFF.

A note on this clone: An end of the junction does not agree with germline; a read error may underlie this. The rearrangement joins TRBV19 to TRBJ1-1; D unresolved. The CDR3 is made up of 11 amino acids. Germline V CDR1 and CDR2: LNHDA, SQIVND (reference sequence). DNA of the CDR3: TGTGCCAGTAGTCTAGATCAGCGGGCTTTCTTT. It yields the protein CASSLDQRAFF.

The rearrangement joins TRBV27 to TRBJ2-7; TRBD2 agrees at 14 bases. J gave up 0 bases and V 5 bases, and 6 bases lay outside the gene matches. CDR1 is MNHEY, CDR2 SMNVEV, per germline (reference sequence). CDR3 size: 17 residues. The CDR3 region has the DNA TGTGCCAGCAGTACCACCGGGACTAGCGGGGGCTCCTACGAGCAGTACTTC. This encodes CASSTTGTSGGSYEQYF.

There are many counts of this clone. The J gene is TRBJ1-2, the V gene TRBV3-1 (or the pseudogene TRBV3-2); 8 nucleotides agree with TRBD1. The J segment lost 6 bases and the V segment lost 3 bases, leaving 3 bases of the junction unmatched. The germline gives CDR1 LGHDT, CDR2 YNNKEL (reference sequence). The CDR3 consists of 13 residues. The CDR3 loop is CASSQRQGNGYTF. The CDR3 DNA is TGTGCCAGCAGCCAGAGACAGGGGAATGGCTACACCTTC.

The CDR3 region is CASSIEGSANTDTQYF. As DNA, the CDR3 is TGTGCCAGTAGTATAGAGGGGAGCGCTAACACAGATACGCAGTATTTT. The chain uses TRBV19 and TRBJ2-3; maybe TRBD2 (5 bases). Germline V CDR1 and CDR2: LNHDA, SQIVND (reference sequence). This CDR3 has 16 residues. The V and J ends lost 0 bases and 2 bases respectively, with 12 bases between them.

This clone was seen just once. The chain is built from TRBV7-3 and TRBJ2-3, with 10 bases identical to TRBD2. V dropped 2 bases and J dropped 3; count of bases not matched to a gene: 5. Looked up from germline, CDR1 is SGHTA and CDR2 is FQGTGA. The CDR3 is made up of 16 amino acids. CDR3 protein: CASSLGASGGTDTQYF. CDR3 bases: TGTGCCAGCAGCTTAGGGGCTAGCGGGGGTACAGATACGCAGTATTTT.

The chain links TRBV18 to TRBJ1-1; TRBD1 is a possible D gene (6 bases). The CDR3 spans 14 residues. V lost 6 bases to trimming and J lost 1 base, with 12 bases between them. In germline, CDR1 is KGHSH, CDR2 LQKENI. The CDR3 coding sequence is TGTGCCAGCTCCCCGATGACAGGGAACACTGAAGCTTTCTTT. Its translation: CASSPMTGNTEAFF.

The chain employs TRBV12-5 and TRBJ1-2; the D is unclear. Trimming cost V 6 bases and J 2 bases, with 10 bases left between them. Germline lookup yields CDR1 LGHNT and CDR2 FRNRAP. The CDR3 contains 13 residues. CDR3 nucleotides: TGTGCTAGTGGAACCGGGAGGAACTATGGCTACACCTTC. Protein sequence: CASGTGRNYGYTF.